This entry concerns a single T cell receptor (beta chain). The CDR3 has 14 residues. Germline V CDR1 and CDR2: MDHEN, SYDVKM. V trimming: 6 bases; J trimming: 13 bases; junction bases outside the gene matches: 12. This record belongs to a study of OX40 agonist ivuxolimab in advanced cancers. TCRdb keeps only in-frame clones here, not all; method: immunoSEQ multiplex PCR. The table includes 60,000 to 80,000 clones, roughly 87% detected once. The TCR sequence derives from an adult with an advanced solid tumor such as melanoma, head and neck, liver or kidney cancer. Sequenced material: CD4+ or CD8+ T cells sorted from blood, taken in a trial of the OX40 agonist ivuxolimab. The rearrangement joins TRBV28 to TRBJ2-1, with 10 bases lining up with TRBD2. The CDR3 region is CASRLPELAGHQFF. The CDR3 DNA sequence: TGTGCCAGCAGGCTCCCGGAACTAGCGGGACATCAGTTCTTC.